The 2 T cell receptor beta chains listed next were all sequenced from one sample in a study of regulatory T cells in long-lasting Graves disease. Described time point: newly diagnosed GD, antithyroid drugs for less than 3 months. Construction of the TCR library relied on RNA isolated from PBMCs. Both iRepertoire HTBI primers and Arm-PCR of CDR3 regions were used to build the TCR beta libraries. TCRdb independently ran MiXCR on the multiplex PCR reads; one entry per CDR3 protein. The sample yields approximately 300,000 distinct CDR3 sequences, more than 15% seen once. The sample was peripheral blood mononuclear cells (PBMCs), taken at new diagnosis, from a patient treated with antithyroid drugs. The receptors were sampled from a female donor with Graves disease.

In this sample, this clonotype turned up many times. The chain joins TRBV2 to TRBJ1-1, with 8 bases aligning to TRBD1. Germline V gene sequence: CDR1 SNHLY, CDR2 FYNNEI. CDR3 length: 13 residues. V shed 1 base and J 9 bases; nucleotides not matched to a gene: 4. The CDR3 sequence is CASSEGRTGKAFF. The CDR3 nucleotides are TGTGCCAGCAGTGAAGGAAGGACAGGGAAAGCTTTCTTT. Drawing the rest from reference TRBV2 and TRBJ1-1, the complete variable domain is EPEVTQTPSHQVTQMGQEVILRCVPISNHLYFYWYRQILGQKVEFLVSFYNNEISEKSEIFDDQFSVERPDGSNFTLKIRSTKLEDSAMYFCASSEGRTGKAFFGQGTRLTVV.

As concerns this clonotype: Just one base apart from a much larger clone, this may be a read error. The gene calls are TRBV6-1 and TRBJ2-3; D is unresolved. The CDR3 loop spans 13 amino acids. V dropped 4 bases and J dropped 2 bases, with 7 bases sitting between them. Germline-derived CDR1 and CDR2 are MNHNS and SASEGT. CDR3 sequence reads: CASSAHDTDTQYF. CDR3 DNA: TGTGCCAGCAGTGCCCATGACACAGATACGCAGTATTTT.